This TCR beta chain was sequenced for a study of T cells after yellow fever vaccination. 5'RACE template switching produced TCR cDNA carrying a universal primer site and UMIs. TCRdb fed the 5' RACE reads into MiXCR, producing one record per CDR3 protein. The sample comprises a few hundred thousand distinct CDR3 sequences, about 17% of which are singletons, and 17% rests with the top ten. This clonotype has a handful of counts. Its antigen is unknown. The study's findings and limits: Researchers report a weaker secondary response that nonetheless peaked faster, day 5 versus 15. Boosting was followed by the reappearance of most primary-vaccination clones (roughly 95% CD4, 85% to 90% CD8). One caveat is that FACS-sorted repertoires could contain abundant clonotypes contaminating from the bulk population.

V lost 2 bases, J lost 4 bases, and 9 bases lay in between. Germline V gene data show CDR1 as MGHRA and CDR2 as YSYEKL. CDR3 length equals 14 residues. The sequence was collected from a man aged 18 to 30 who received the YFV17D yellow fever vaccine. This specimen was PBMCs, taken roughly 5 days after the first yellow fever vaccination. The chain is built from TRBV4-1 and TRBJ1-5; no firm D call. DNA of the CDR3: TGCGCCAGCAGCCAAACAGCCCTTAATCAGCCCCAGCATTTT. Residues: CASSQTALNQPQHF.